These 10 T cell receptor beta chains came from one sample sequenced in a study of cytomegalovirus exposure and HLA in healthy donors. Assay used: immunoSEQ multiplex PCR; TCRdb lists only in-frame clones, some missing. The sample lists some 60,000 clones, approximately 96% occurring once. Input material: PBMCs. These receptors all stem from a man aged 18 to 35 in good health and CMV-seronegative.

This rearrangement joins TRBV11-2 to TRBJ2-5; D gene uncertain. V lost 5 bases to trimming and J lost 5 bases, with 12 bases between them. Looked up from germline, CDR1 is SGHAT and CDR2 is FQNNGV. CDR3 length: 13 residues. The CDR3 DNA sequence: TGTGCCAGCAGCCCTGTGGCTTGGGAGACCCAGTACTTC. It yields the protein CASSPVAWETQYF.

For the CDR3, the DNA is TGTGCCAGCAGTTTATGGGGAGGGCGTAGGTTCTTT. Translated, it gives CASSLWGGRRFF. The genes are TRBV27 and TRBJ1-1, with D unclear. Germline CDR1 and CDR2: MNHEY and SMNVEV (reference sequence). The CDR3 contains 12 residues. The germline V and J ends were trimmed by 1 base and 14 bases, with 14 bases remaining between them.

The chain's CDR3 is CATPRGTDTQYF. DNA of the CDR3: TGTGCCACCCCCCGGGGCACAGATACGCAGTATTTT. The chain uses TRBV6-1 and TRBJ2-3; the D is unclear. Trimming shortened V by 10 bases and J by 1 base, and 9 bases separated the two germline ends. Germline CDR1 and CDR2: MNHNS and SASEGT. This CDR3 comprises 12 residues.

This chain uses TRBV11-3 with TRBJ2-5, with a weak D call TRBD2 (6 bases). This CDR3 spans 14 amino acids. V dropped 0 bases and J dropped 6 bases, with 11 bases sitting between them. The germline CDR1 and CDR2 sequences are SGHNT and YENEEA. The CDR3, as DNA: TGTGCCAGCAGCTTAGATCGGGGGTCCCAGACCCAGTACTTC. Residues: CASSLDRGSQTQYF.

The chain combines TRBV5-1 with TRBJ2-2; TRBD2 matches at 8 bases. The CDR3 totals 15 residues. V lost 0 bases and J lost 3; bases outside the gene matches: 1. Germline V gives CDR1 SGHRS, CDR2 YFSETQ. CDR3: CASSLVAGHTGELFF. In nucleotides, the CDR3 is TGCGCCAGCAGCTTGGTAGCGGGACACACCGGGGAGCTGTTTTTT.

The chain recombines TRBV10-1 with TRBJ2-1; 13 nucleotides align to TRBD2. Germline values: CDR1 WNHNN, CDR2 SYGVQD (reference sequence). Trimming cost V 6 bases and J 1 base; bases outside gene matches: 9. The CDR3 extends over 18 amino acids. The CDR3 region is CASSVGLAGIPSYNEQFF. CDR3 coding DNA: TGCGCCAGCAGCGTGGGACTAGCGGGAATTCCTTCCTACAATGAGCAGTTCTTC.

The chain recombines TRBV5-5 with TRBJ2-5; 7 bases map to TRBD2. V dropped 0 bases and J dropped 7; count of bases not matched to a gene: 18. Per germline, CDR1 SGHKS and CDR2 YYEKEE (reference sequence). CDR3 length equals 18 residues. The CDR3 spells CASSLVLVVAAGVGTQYF. The CDR3 DNA follows: TGTGCCAGCAGCTTGGTTCTGGTCGTAGCGGCGGGAGTTGGGACCCAGTACTTC.

J is TRBJ2-4 and V is TRBV18; tentative D call: TRBD2 (5 bases). With 2 bases removed from V and 3 bases from J, the gap between germline ends came to 11 bases. Germline V gives CDR1 KGHSH, CDR2 LQKENI. The CDR3 has 15 residues. CDR3 bases: TGTGCCAGCTCACCAACCCAACTAGGCAAAAACATTCAGTACTTC. This gives the protein CASSPTQLGKNIQYF. Based on the CDR3 plus reference TRBV18 and TRBJ2-4, the full variable domain is NAGVMQNPRHLVRRRGQEARLRCSPMKGHSHVYWYRQLPEEGLKFMVYLQKENIIDESGMPKERFSAEFPKEGPSILRIQQVVRGDSAAYFCASSPTQLGKNIQYFGAGTRLSVL.

The CDR3 DNA reads TGTGCCAGCCGCCAGGGACTGGAAAAACTGTTTTTT. Its translation: CASRQGLEKLFF. This chain links TRBV2 with TRBJ1-4; TRBD1 might be the D (5 bases). Trimming took 8 bases from V and 8 from J, leaving 12 bases between them. The V gene's germline CDR1 is SNHLY and CDR2 FYNNEI. There are 12 residues in the CDR3.

The chain couples TRBV9 to TRBJ2-7; 11 bases map to TRBD2. V lost 2 bases and J lost 2; bases outside the gene matches: 6. The CDR3 totals 16 residues. Germline V gene lookup returns CDR1 SGDLS and CDR2 YYNGEE. For the CDR3, the DNA is TGTGCCAGCAGCGTCTCCGGGACTAGCGGAGCCTACGAGCAGTACTTC. This encodes CASSVSGTSGAYEQYF.